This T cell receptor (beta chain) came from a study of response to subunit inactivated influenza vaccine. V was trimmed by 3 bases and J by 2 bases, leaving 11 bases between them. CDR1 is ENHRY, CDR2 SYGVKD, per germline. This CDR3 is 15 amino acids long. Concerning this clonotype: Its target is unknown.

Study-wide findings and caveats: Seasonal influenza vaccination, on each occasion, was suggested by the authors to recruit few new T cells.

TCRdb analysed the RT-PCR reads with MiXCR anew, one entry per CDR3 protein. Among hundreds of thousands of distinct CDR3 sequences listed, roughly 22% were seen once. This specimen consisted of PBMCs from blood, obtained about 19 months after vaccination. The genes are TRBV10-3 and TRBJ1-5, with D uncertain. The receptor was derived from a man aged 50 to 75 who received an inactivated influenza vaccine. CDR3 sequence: CAISDEGRGNQPQHF. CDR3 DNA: TGTGCCATCAGTGATGAGGGTCGCGGCAATCAGCCCCAGCATTTT.